This TCR beta chain was recorded in a study of cytomegalovirus exposure and HLA in healthy donors. Overall study results and limits: It was approximately 150 TCR beta chains that were listed as cytomegalovirus-associated. Reports indicate that TCR beta sequences accurately predicted the HLA-A and HLA-B alleles of most subjects. On later analysis, the bulk of CMV-associated TCR beta chains appeared to be HLA-restricted.

Points on this clone: Its antigen is undetermined.

Both 60 Vbeta primers and 13 Jbeta primers went into the PCR. Data came from immunoSEQ multiplex PCR; TCRdb stores just in-frame clones and leaves some out. This table has approximately 220,000 clones, about 70% appearing once. The CDR3 extends over 15 amino acids. Germline V CDR1 and CDR2: MGHDK, SYGVNS. V was shortened by 8 bases and J by 8 bases, with 22 bases between the two germline ends. The chain recombines TRBV25-1 with TRBJ1-3; the D is unclear. The TCR sequence derives from a woman aged 30 to 39 in good health and CMV-seronegative. The sample was PBMCs. The CDR3 sequence: CASGEFAGSGDTIYF. Here the CDR3 DNA reads TGTGCCAGCGGAGAATTTGCTGGCAGCGGGGACACCATATATTTT.